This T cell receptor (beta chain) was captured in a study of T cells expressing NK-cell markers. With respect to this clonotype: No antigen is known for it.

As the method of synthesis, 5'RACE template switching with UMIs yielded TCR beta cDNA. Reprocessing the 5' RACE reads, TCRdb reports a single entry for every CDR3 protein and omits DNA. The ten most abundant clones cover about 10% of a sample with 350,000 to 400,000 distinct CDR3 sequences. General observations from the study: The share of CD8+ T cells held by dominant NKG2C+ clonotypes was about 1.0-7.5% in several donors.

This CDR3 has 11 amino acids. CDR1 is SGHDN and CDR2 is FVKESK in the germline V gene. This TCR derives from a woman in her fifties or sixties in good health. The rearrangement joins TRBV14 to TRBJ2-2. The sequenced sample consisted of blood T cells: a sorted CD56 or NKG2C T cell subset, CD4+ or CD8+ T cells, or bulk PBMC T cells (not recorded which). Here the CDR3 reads CAIEATGELFF.